Listed below are T cell receptor beta chains from one sample, sequenced in a study of cytomegalovirus exposure and HLA in healthy donors. TCRdb's table, derived via immunoSEQ multiplex PCR, lists solely in-frame clones and lacks some. Found here are over 150,000 clones, over 80% of them singletons; the top ten hold approximately 1.3%. The sample taken for sequencing was PBMCs. The receptors come from a boy aged 2 to 9 in good health and CMV-seronegative. Both conserved end residues are part of each CDR3. D genes are given only for firm matches. Only part of the rows carry a size: once, few, many, or a class if the clone is expanded.

clone size: .
D gene: TRBD1
V gene: TRBV2
J gene: TRBJ1-2
CDR3 DNA: TGTGCCAGCAGTGAAAGTCGGAGACAGGGGAACTATGGCTACACCTTC
CDR3 protein: CASSESRRQGNYGYTF

clone size: few
D gene: .
V gene: TRBV5-4
J gene: TRBJ2-1
CDR3 DNA: TGTGCCAGCAGCTTGACAGGGTACAATGAGCAGTTCTTC
CDR3 protein: CASSLTGYNEQFF

clone size: .
D gene: TRBD1
V gene: TRBV5-4
J gene: TRBJ1-2
CDR3 DNA: TGTGCCAGCAGCTTTAGGGCATCGGACAGGAGCAACTATGGCTACACCTTC
CDR3 protein: CASSFRASDRSNYGYTF

clone size: .
D gene: .
V gene: TRBV5-1
J gene: TRBJ2-5
CDR3 DNA: TGCGCCAGCAGCTTCATGGGAGGCCAAGAGACCCAGTACTTC
CDR3 protein: CASSFMGGQETQYF

clone size: .
D gene: TRBD1
V gene: TRBV10-3
J gene: TRBJ2-4
CDR3 DNA: TGTGCCATTTCGACAGGGAAGGACATTCAGTACTTC
CDR3 protein: CAISTGKDIQYF

clone size: .
D gene: TRBD2
V gene: TRBV6-1
J gene: TRBJ2-1
CDR3 DNA: TGTGCCAGCAGTGAACGGTTGGCTAGCGGGGACGGGTATGAGCAGTTCTTC
CDR3 protein: CASSERLASGDGYEQFF

clone size: .
D gene: .
V gene: TRBV29-1
J gene: TRBJ1-1
CDR3 DNA: TGCAGCGTTGGAGTCCCCGGTGAAGCTTTCTTT
CDR3 protein: CSVGVPGEAFF

clone size: .
D gene: .
V gene: TRBV30
J gene: TRBJ2-2
CDR3 DNA: TGTGCCTGGACGTTTACCGGGGAGCTGTTTTTT
CDR3 protein: CAWTFTGELFF

clone size: .
D gene: TRBD2
V gene: TRBV15
J gene: TRBJ2-1
CDR3 DNA: TGTGCCACCAGCAGAGATGATAGGGCGGGAGGACCTTACAATGAGCAGTTCTTC
CDR3 protein: CATSRDDRAGGPYNEQFF

clone size: once
D gene: TRBD2
V gene: TRBV4-1
J gene: TRBJ2-2
CDR3 DNA: TGCGCCAGCAGCCATCTAGGACTAGCGAACACCGGGGAGCTGTTTTTT
CDR3 protein: CASSHLGLANTGELFF

clone size: .
D gene: TRBD1
V gene: TRBV19
J gene: TRBJ2-7
CDR3 DNA: TGTGCCAGTAGCGAGGACAGGGTGATTGGCTACGAGCAGTACTTC
CDR3 protein: CASSEDRVIGYEQYF

clone size: once
D gene: TRBD2
V gene: TRBV6-1
J gene: TRBJ2-1
CDR3 DNA: TGTGCCAGCAGTCAAGGACTAGCGGGAGTTGATGAGCAGTTCTTC
CDR3 protein: CASSQGLAGVDEQFF

clone size: .
D gene: .
V gene: TRBV6-5
J gene: TRBJ1-3
CDR3 DNA: TGTGCCAGCAGTTACTCGAACGGGGGAGGAAACACCATATATTTT
CDR3 protein: CASSYSNGGGNTIYF

clone size: .
D gene: .
V gene: TRBV5-4
J gene: TRBJ2-2
CDR3 DNA: TGTGCCAGCAGCTTTGGCGGGTCCGGGGAGCTGTTTTTT
CDR3 protein: CASSFGGSGELFF

clone size: .
D gene: TRBD2
V gene: TRBV9
J gene: TRBJ2-1
CDR3 DNA: TGTGCCAGCAGCTCGGGACTAGCGGAGACTACGTACAATGAGCAGTTCTTC
CDR3 protein: CASSSGLAETTYNEQFF

clone size: .
D gene: .
V gene: TRBV5-6
J gene: TRBJ1-4
CDR3 DNA: TGTGCCAGCAGCAAAAGGACAGCCCTCCCGGATGAAAAACTGTTTTTT
CDR3 protein: CASSKRTALPDEKLFF

clone size: .
D gene: .
V gene: TRBV7-2
J gene: TRBJ2-3
CDR3 DNA: TGTGCCAGCAGCTTAGTACTCGCGGGGACAGATACGCAGTATTTT
CDR3 protein: CASSLVLAGTDTQYF